The rows below give T cell receptor beta chains drawn from one sample of a study of blood T cell repertoires in COVID-19. Using immunoSEQ multiplex PCR, the repertoire was profiled, and TCRdb retains in-frame clones only, with some absent. This sample yields about 110,000 clones, of which around four fifths are seen a single time; 15% to 20% belongs to the top ten. Sequences were obtained from peripheral blood. These receptors were taken from a woman aged 55-69 years with acute or convalescent COVID-19. Each CDR3 is given with its conserved first and last residue. D genes are given only for firm matches. Clone size appears in some rows only: once, few, many, or a class for an expanded clone.

j_gene,d_gene,abundance,v_gene,len,CDR3nt,CDR3aa
TRBJ1-3,NA,NA,TRBV9,16,TGTGCCAGCAGCGTAACACAGGGTGGGACTGGAAACACCATATATTTT,CASSVTQGGTGNTIYF
TRBJ2-1,NA,NA,TRBV9,15,TGTGCCAGCAGCGTTACTGATAGCTCCTACAATGAGCAGTTCTTC,CASSVTDSSYNEQFF
TRBJ2-3,NA,NA,TRBV3-1/TRBV3-2,13,TGTGCCAGCAGCTTGCTCCGGGCAGATACGCAGTATTTT,CASSLLRADTQYF
TRBJ2-2,NA,NA,TRBV3-1/TRBV3-2,11,TGTGCCAGCAGTCTTTCCGGGGAGCTGTTTTTT,CASSLSGELFF
TRBJ2-7,NA,many,TRBV10-1,14,TGCGCCAGTCCGACAGGATTCGGGACCTACGAGCAGTACTTC,CASPTGFGTYEQYF
TRBJ2-1,NA,NA,TRBV9,15,TGTGCCAGCAGCGTAGTAGGGGATAGATACAATGAGCAGTTCTTC,CASSVVGDRYNEQFF
TRBJ2-3,TRBD2,NA,TRBV3-1/TRBV3-2,15,TGTGCCAGCAGCCAACGGACTAGCCCACGAGGTACGCAGTATTTT,CASSQRTSPRGTQYF
TRBJ2-6,NA,NA,TRBV29-1,15,TGCAGCGTTGTATTATCGGGTGCTGGGGCCAACGTCCTGACTTTC,CSVVLSGAGANVLTF
TRBJ2-1,TRBD2,NA,TRBV4-1,17,TGCGCCAGCAGCCAAGATCGCGGCGGGAGGGCCCAGAATGAGCAGTTCTTC,CASSQDRGGRAQNEQFF
TRBJ1-4,NA,few,TRBV5-6,15,TGTGCCAGCAGTCTGGCGGGGCCCTTAAATGAAAAACTGTTTTTT,CASSLAGPLNEKLFF
TRBJ2-3,NA,NA,TRBV11-2,15,TGTGCCAGCCTTCTACAGGGTCGATTCACAGATACGCAGTATTTT,CASLLQGRFTDTQYF
TRBJ2-3,TRBD2,few,TRBV7-9,13,TGTGCCACCTCCGTCGGGGGGGGAGATACGCAGTATTTT,CATSVGGGDTQYF
TRBJ2-7,NA,NA,TRBV30,14,TGTGCCTGGAGTCCGGCTAGCAAATCCTACGAGCAGTACTTC,CAWSPASKSYEQYF
TRBJ1-4,TRBD1,NA,TRBV19,14,TGTGCCAGTAGTATGGGACAGGGTTATGAAAAACTGTTTTTT,CASSMGQGYEKLFF
TRBJ1-2,NA,once,TRBV5-3,15,TGTGCCAGAAGCTTGGTTTTGCCAGTGCACTATGGCTACACCTTC,CARSLVLPVHYGYTF
TRBJ1-5,TRBD1,NA,TRBV11-2,17,TGTGCCAGCAGCCCCGGGACAGGGCCTTATAGCAATCAGCCCCAGCATTTT,CASSPGTGPYSNQPQHF
TRBJ2-2,NA,NA,TRBV18,16,TGTGCCAGCTCACCCCAGGATGTAACGAACACCGGGGAGCTGTTTTTT,CASSPQDVTNTGELFF
TRBJ1-6,NA,NA,TRBV18,16,TGTGCCAGCTCACGAGCACCGGGACACCCTAATTCACCCCTCCACTTT,CASSRAPGHPNSPLHF
TRBJ2-3,TRBD2,NA,TRBV7-9,14,TGTGCCAGCAGCTTTAGCGGGAGGGGAGATACGCAGTATTTT,CASSFSGRGDTQYF
TRBJ2-3,NA,NA,TRBV11-2,16,TGTGCCAGCAGCTTATTCGCGGGTACTAGCACAGATACGCAGTATTTT,CASSLFAGTSTDTQYF
TRBJ2-2,NA,NA,TRBV5-5,15,TGTGCCAGCAGCTTTTACGACCGGGACACCGGGGAGCTGTTTTTT,CASSFYDRDTGELFF
TRBJ2-6,NA,NA,TRBV5-5,14,TGTGCCAGCAGCCGGACTTCTGGGGCCAACGTCCTGACTTTC,CASSRTSGANVLTF